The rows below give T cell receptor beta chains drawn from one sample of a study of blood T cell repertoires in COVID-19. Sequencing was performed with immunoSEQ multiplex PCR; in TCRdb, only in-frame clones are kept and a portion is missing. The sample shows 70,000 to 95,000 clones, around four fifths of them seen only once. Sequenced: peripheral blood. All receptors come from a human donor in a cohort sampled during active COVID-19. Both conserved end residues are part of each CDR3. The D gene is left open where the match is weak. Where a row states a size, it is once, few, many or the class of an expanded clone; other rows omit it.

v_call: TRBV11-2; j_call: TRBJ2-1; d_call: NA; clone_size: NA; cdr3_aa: CASSSIRVEQFF; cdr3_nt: TGTGCCAGCAGCTCCATCCGGGTTGAGCAGTTCTTC
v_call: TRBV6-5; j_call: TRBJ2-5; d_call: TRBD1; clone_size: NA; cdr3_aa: CASSSLARGHQETQYF; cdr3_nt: TGTGCCAGCAGTTCCCTTGCTAGGGGGCACCAAGAGACCCAGTACTTC
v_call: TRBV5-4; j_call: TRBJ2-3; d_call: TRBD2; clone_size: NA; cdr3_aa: CASSHGLAGDTSTDTQYF; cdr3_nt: TGTGCCAGCAGCCACGGACTAGCGGGTGACACTAGCACAGATACGCAGTATTTT
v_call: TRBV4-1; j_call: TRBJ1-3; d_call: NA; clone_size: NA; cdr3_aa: CASSQDWANTIYF; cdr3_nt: TGCGCCAGCAGCCAAGATTGGGCAAACACCATATATTTT
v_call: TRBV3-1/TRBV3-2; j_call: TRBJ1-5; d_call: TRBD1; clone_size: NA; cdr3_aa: CASGDRDSNQPQHF; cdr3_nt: TGTGCCAGCGGCGACAGGGATAGCAATCAGCCCCAGCATTTT
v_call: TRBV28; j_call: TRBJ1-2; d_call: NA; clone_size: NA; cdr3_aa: CASTGAGDTYGYTF; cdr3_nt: TGTGCCAGCACCGGGGCAGGGGATACCTATGGCTACACCTTC
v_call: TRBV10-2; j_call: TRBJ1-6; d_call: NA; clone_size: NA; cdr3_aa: CASSEPDNSPLHF; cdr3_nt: TGCGCCAGCAGTGAGCCAGATAATTCACCCCTCCACTTT
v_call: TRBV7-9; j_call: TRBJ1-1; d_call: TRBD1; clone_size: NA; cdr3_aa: CASRFPGQQMNTEAFF; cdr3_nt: TGTGCCAGCAGATTTCCGGGACAGCAAATGAACACTGAAGCTTTCTTT
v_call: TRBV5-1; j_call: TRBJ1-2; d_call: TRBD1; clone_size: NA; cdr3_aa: CASSAGQGPYGYTF; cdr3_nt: TGCGCCAGCAGCGCCGGACAGGGCCCCTATGGCTACACCTTC
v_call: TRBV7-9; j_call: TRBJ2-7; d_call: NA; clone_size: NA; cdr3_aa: CASSPSTEEQYF; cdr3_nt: TGTGCCAGCAGCCCCTCGACAGAAGAGCAGTACTTC
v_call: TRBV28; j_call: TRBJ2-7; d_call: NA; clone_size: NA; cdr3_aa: CASSWGRGTYEQYF; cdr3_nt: TGTGCCAGCAGTTGGGGCAGGGGAACCTACGAGCAGTACTTC
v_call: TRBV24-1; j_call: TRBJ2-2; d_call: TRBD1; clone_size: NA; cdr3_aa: CATSDWTGGRWTGELFF; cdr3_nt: TGTGCCACCAGTGATTGGACAGGGGGTAGGTGGACCGGGGAGCTGTTTTTT
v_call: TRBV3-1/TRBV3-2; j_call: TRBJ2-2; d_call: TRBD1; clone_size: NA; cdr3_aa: CASSQPTGINTGELFF; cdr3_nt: TGTGCCAGCAGCCAACCGACAGGGATTAACACCGGGGAGCTGTTTTTT
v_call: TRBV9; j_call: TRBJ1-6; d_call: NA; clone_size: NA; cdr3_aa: CASSVEGEYNSPLHF; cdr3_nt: TGTGCCAGCAGCGTAGAGGGGGAATATAATTCACCCCTCCACTTT
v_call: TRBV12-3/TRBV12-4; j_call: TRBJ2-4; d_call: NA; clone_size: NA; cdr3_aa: CASSLGSQNIQYF; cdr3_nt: TGTGCCAGCAGTTTGGGCAGTCAAAACATTCAGTACTTC
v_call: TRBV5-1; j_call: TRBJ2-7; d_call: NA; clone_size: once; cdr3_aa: CASRRTSSHEQYF; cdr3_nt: TGCGCCAGCAGGCGTACTAGCTCTCACGAGCAGTACTTC
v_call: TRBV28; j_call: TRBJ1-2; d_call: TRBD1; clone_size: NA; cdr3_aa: CASNSRGRDGYTF; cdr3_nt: TGTGCCAGCAATAGCAGGGGGCGAGATGGCTACACCTTC
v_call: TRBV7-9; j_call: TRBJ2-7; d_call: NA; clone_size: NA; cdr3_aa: CASSLSQAGYEQYF; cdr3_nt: TGTGCCAGCAGCTTGTCCCAGGCCGGCTACGAGCAGTACTTC
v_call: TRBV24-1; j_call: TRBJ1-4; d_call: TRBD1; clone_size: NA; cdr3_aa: CATSDSGTGAEKLFF; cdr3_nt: TGTGCCACCAGTGATTCCGGGACAGGGGCTGAAAAACTGTTTTTT
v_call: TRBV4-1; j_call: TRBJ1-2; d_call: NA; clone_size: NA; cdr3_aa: CASSQGPTGFGGYTF; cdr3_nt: TGCGCCAGCAGCCAAGGACCTACAGGTTTCGGAGGCTACACCTTC
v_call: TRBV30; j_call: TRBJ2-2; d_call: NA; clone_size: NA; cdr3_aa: CAWSKVGGQTGELFF; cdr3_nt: TGTGCCTGGAGCAAGGTCGGGGGACAGACCGGGGAGCTGTTTTTT
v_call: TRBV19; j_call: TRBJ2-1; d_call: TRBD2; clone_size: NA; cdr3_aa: CASSKLAVAYNEQFF; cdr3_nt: TGTGCCAGTAGCAAACTAGCGGTCGCCTACAATGAGCAGTTCTTC
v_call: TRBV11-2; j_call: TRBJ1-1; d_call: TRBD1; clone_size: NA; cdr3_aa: CASSPERGGNTEAFF; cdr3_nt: TGTGCCAGCAGCCCGGAGAGAGGGGGCAACACTGAAGCTTTCTTT
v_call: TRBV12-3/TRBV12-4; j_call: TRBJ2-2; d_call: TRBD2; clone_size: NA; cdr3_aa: CASSIGRGGELFF; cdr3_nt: TGTGCCAGCAGTATCGGGAGGGGCGGGGAGCTGTTTTTT
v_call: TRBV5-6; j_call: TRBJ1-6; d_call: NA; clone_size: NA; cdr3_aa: CASSLRGINSPLHF; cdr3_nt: TGTGCCAGCAGCTTGAGGGGGATAAATTCACCCCTCCACTTT
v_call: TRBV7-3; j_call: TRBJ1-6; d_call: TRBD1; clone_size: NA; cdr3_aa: CASSFRGQGYSPLHF; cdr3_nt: TGTGCCAGCAGCTTCCGGGGACAGGGGTATTCACCCCTCCACTTT
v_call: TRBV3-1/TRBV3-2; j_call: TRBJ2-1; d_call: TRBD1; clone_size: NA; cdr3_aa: CASSPPRGLSREQFF; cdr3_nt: TGTGCCAGCAGCCCCCCGAGGGGGCTCTCTCGTGAGCAGTTCTTC
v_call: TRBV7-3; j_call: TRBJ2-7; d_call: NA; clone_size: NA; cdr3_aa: CASSLAGSYEQYF; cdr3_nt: TGTGCCAGCAGCTTAGCGGGCTCCTACGAGCAGTACTTC
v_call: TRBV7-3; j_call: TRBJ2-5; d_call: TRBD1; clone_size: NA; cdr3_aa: CASSLDRGETQYF; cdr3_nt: TGTGCCAGCAGCCTCGACAGGGGAGAGACCCAGTACTTC
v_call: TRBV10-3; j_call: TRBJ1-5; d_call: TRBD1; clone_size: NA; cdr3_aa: CAISESGGTNQPQHF; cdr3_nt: TGTGCCATCAGTGAGTCAGGGGGCACCAATCAGCCCCAGCATTTT
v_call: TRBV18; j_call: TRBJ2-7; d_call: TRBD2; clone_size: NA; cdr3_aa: CASSSTSGGSYEQYF; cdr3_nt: TGTGCCAGCTCATCCACTAGCGGAGGCTCCTACGAGCAGTACTTC
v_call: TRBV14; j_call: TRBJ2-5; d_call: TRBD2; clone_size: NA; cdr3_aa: CASSRSIVGGETQYF; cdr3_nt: TGTGCCAGCAGCCGTTCAATTGTTGGGGGGGAAACCCAGTACTTC
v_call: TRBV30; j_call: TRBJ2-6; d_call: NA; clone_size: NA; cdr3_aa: CAWSYLGTRAGANVLTF; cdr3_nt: TGTGCCTGGAGCTACCTCGGGACAAGAGCTGGGGCCAACGTCCTGACTTTC
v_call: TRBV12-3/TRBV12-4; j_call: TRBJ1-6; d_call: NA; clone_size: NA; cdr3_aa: CASSRGNSPLHF; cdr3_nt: TGTGCCAGCAGTAGGGGGAATTCACCCCTCCACTTT
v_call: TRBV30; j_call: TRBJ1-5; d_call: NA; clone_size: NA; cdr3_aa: CAWGYSSNQPQHF; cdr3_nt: TGTGCCTGGGGGTACTCCAGCAATCAGCCCCAGCATTTT
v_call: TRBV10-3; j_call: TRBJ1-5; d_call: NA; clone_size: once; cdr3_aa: CAISNPFSNQPQHF; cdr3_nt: TGTGCCATCAGTAATCCGTTCTCCAATCAGCCCCAGCATTTT
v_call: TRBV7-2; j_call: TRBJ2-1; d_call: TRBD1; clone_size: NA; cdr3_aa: CASSLARGQGVRNEQFF; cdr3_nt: TGTGCCAGCAGCTTAGCGAGGGGGCAGGGAGTCCGGAATGAGCAGTTCTTC
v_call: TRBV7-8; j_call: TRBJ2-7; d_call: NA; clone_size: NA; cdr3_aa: CASSLQETYEQYF; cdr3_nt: TGTGCCAGCAGCTTACAGGAAACCTACGAGCAGTACTTC
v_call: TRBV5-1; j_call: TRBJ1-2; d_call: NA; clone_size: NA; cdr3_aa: CASSLAGVGADGYTF; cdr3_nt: TGCGCCAGCAGCTTGGCCGGTGTGGGGGCGGATGGCTACACCTTC
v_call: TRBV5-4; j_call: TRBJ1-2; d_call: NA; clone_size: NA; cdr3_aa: CASSPAPDSRYGYTF; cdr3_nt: TGTGCCAGCAGCCCCGCACCTGACAGTAGGTATGGCTACACCTTC
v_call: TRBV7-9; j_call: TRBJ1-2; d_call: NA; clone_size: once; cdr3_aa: CASSSTGRGAHYGYTF; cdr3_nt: TGTGCCAGCAGCTCAACGGGGCGGGGGGCTCACTATGGCTACACCTTC
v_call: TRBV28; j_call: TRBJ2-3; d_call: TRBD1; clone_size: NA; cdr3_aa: CASSDRVSDTQYF; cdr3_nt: TGTGCCAGCAGTGACAGGGTCTCAGATACGCAGTATTTT
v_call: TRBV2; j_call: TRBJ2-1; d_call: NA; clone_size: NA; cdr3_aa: CASTKGDLKYNEQFF; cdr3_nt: TGTGCCAGCACTAAGGGGGACCTCAAGTACAATGAGCAGTTCTTC
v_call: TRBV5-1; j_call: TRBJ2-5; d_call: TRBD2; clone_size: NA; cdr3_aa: CASSISGGGQETQYF; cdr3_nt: TGCGCCAGCAGCATCAGCGGGGGGGGCCAAGAGACCCAGTACTTC
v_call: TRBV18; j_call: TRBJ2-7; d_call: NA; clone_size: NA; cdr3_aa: CASSPDTQAFEQYF; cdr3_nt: TGTGCCAGCTCGCCCGACACTCAGGCGTTCGAGCAGTACTTC
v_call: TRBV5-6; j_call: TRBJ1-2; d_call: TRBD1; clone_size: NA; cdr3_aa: CASRTDREDFYGYTF; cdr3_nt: TGTGCCAGCAGAACCGACAGGGAGGACTTCTATGGCTACACCTTC
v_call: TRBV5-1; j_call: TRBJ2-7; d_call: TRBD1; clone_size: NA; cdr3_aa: CASREGQGPYEQYF; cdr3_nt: TGCGCCAGCAGGGAGGGACAGGGACCCTACGAGCAGTACTTC